What follows are 14 T cell receptor beta chains derived from one specimen sequenced in a study of blood T cells in healthy people across ages. PCR was performed a second time for roughly 6 to 12 cycles using a sample-barcoded 5' primer and a J-beta primer mix. TCRdb re-called the 5' RACE reads with MiXCR, one entry per CDR3 protein. The repertoire holds 1.5 million to 2 million distinct CDR3 sequences, about 39% seen once, with roughly 24% in the top ten. Source material: blood. These TCRs come from a human donor in good health.

This clonotype was seen many times. J is TRBJ1-2 and V is TRBV15; tentatively, D is TRBD1 (6 bases). Per the germline V gene, CDR1 is LNHNV and CDR2 is YYDKDF (reference sequence). This CDR3 has 17 amino acids. Trimming removed 0 bases at V and 4 bases at J, with 18 bases between. The CDR3, as DNA: TGTGCCACCAGCAGAGATCTTGGAACAGGGAGGGTCTATGGCTACACCTTC. It translates to CATSRDLGTGRVYGYTF.

This clonotype occurred a few times. The chain uses TRBV18 and TRBJ1-1; weak D call: TRBD1 (6 bases). The CDR3 covers 16 residues. V was pared by 1 base and J by 7 bases, with 19 bases between. Germline assignment: CDR1 KGHSH and CDR2 LQKENI. The CDR3 DNA follows: TGTGCCAGCTCACCACGTGAAAGTTGGGGGGCGGATGAAGCTTTCTTT. This sequence encodes CASSPRESWGADEAFF.

This clonotype was seen only a few times. V usage is TRBV7-6 and J usage is TRBJ2-1, with D perhaps TRBD1 or TRBD2 (5 bases each). V was shortened by 5 bases and J by 0 bases, with 17 bases between the two germline ends. The CDR3 runs to 17 residues. Germline V gives CDR1 SGHVS, CDR2 FNYEAQ. The chain's CDR3 is CASSVGPTESSYNEQFF. The CDR3 DNA reads as TGTGCCAGCAGCGTGGGACCGACTGAAAGCTCCTACAATGAGCAGTTCTTC.

With respect to this clonotype: The junction shows a germline mismatch at one end, possibly a read error. The genes are TRBV7-2 and TRBJ2-7; no clear D gene. The germline CDR1 and CDR2 sequences are SGHTA and FQGNSA. This CDR3 has 15 residues. CDR3 DNA sequence: TGTGCCGGCAGCTCACGACCTCTGAGCTCCTACGAGCAGTACTTC. Translated: CAGSSRPLSSYEQYF.

With regard to this clonotype: This may come from a read error, since a much larger clone is one base off. The V and J genes are TRBV4-1 and TRBJ1-1; no definite D call. Germline assignment: CDR1 MGHRA and CDR2 YSYEKL. The CDR3 consists of 12 residues. CDR3 nucleotide sequence: TGCACCAGCAGCCAAGCGTACAGTGAAGCTTTCTTT. As protein: CTSSQAYSEAFF.

Of note for this clonotype: At one end the junction does not follow the germline gene, possibly because of a read error. This chain links TRBV13 with TRBJ1-4; TRBD1 might be the D (5 bases). This CDR3 spans 14 amino acids. Germline V gives CDR1 PRHDT, CDR2 FYEKMQ (reference sequence). Here the CDR3 reads CAGSIQGINEKLFF. Here the CDR3 DNA reads TGTGCCGGCAGCATCCAGGGTATTAATGAAAAACTGTTTTTT.

This clonotype has just a few counts. This rearrangement joins TRBV10-3 to TRBJ2-7; the D is unclear. Germline values: CDR1 ENHRY, CDR2 SYGVKD. V lost 3 bases and J 4 bases, leaving 10 bases between the germline ends. The CDR3 is made up of 13 amino acids. The CDR3 nucleotides are TGTGCCATCAGTGAAGGTCAGATATACGAGCAGTACTTC. It translates to CAISEGQIYEQYF.

V is TRBV27 and J is TRBJ1-2; D is ambiguous. Trimming pared 1 base from V and 2 bases from J, leaving 8 bases between. This CDR3 is 14 amino acids long. The germline V gene has CDR1 MNHEY and CDR2 SMNVEV (reference sequence). DNA of the CDR3: TGTGCCAGCAGTTTATGGGCAGAGAACTATGGCTACACCTTC. As protein: CASSLWAENYGYTF.

Note on this clonotype: This may be a read error: a much more frequent sequence differs by one nucleotide. This chain links TRBV4-3 with TRBJ2-6, with D possibly matching TRBD2 (6 bases). The CDR3 loop spans 15 amino acids. From germline, CDR1 is LGHNA and CDR2 YSLEER. The CDR3 nucleotides are TGCGCCAGCAGCCAAGTAGGGACTGGGGCCAACGCCCTGACTTTC. Protein: CASSQVGTGANALTF.

There are a few counts of this clonotype. V usage is TRBV4-3 and J usage is TRBJ2-4; 10 bases agree with TRBD2. The J call is doubtful: the DNA matches TRBJ2-7 better. Per germline, CDR1 LGHNA and CDR2 YSLEER. The CDR3 is 15 residues long. CDR3 nucleotides: TGCGCCAGCAGCCAAGATGAACTAGCGGGGTACGAGCAGTACTTC. Protein sequence: CASSQDELAGYEQYF.

This clonotype was counted between two and nine times. The V call is TRBV6-6, the J call TRBJ1-1; D is unresolved. V lost 7 bases and J 0 bases, leaving 9 bases between the germline ends. Germline CDR1 reads MNHNY; CDR2 reads SVGAGI (reference sequence). CDR3 length: 13 amino acids. The CDR3 region is CASTYGVNTEAFF. CDR3 nucleotides: TGTGCCAGCACCTACGGGGTGAACACTGAAGCTTTCTTT.

The rearrangement uses TRBV3-1 and TRBJ2-7; D unclear. The CDR3 consists of 13 residues. Germline CDR1 reads LGHDT; CDR2 reads YNNKEL (reference sequence). V was shortened by 6 bases and J by 2 bases, with 11 bases between the two germline ends. This chain's CDR3 is CASRSRVTYEQYF. The CDR3 nucleotides read TGTGCCAGCAGGTCTCGGGTGACCTACGAGCAGTACTTC.

The V gene is TRBV9, the J gene TRBJ2-5; 8 bases line up with TRBD1. Germline loops: CDR1 SGDLS, CDR2 YYNGEE. The CDR3 is 15 amino acids. Trimming at V came to 6 bases and at J to 4 bases, leaving 11 bases not matched to a gene. CDR3 sequence (DNA): TGTGCCAGCAACCTAGGGACAGGAGATTCAGAGACCCAGTACTTC. It is translated as CASNLGTGDSETQYF.

This clonotype was seen more than once but under ten times. J is TRBJ2-1 and V is TRBV7-2; 14 nucleotides match TRBD2. The CDR3 is made up of 16 amino acids. From germline, CDR1 is SGHTA and CDR2 FQGNSA. V lost 5 bases, J lost 7 bases, and 7 bases stayed unmatched. In nucleotides, the CDR3 is TGTGCCAGCAGCGCATACGGGACTAGCGGGGGTAATGAGCAGTTCTTC. It codes for CASSAYGTSGGNEQFF.